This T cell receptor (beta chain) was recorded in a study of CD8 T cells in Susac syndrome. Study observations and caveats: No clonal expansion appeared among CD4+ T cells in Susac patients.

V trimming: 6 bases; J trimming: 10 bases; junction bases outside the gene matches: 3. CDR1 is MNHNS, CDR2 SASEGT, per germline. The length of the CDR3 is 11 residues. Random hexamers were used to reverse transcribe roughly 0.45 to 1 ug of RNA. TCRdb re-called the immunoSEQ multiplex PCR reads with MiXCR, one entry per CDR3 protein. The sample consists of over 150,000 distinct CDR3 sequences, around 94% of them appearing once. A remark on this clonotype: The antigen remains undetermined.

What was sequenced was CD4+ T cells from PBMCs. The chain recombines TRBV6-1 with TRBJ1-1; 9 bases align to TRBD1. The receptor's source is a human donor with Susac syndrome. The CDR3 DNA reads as TGTGCCAGCAGAGGGGGACAGGGAGCTTTCTTT. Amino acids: CASRGGQGAFF.